This T cell receptor beta chain stems from a study of blood T cell repertoires in COVID-19. This CDR3 is 16 amino acids long. V was trimmed by 1 base and J by 8 bases, leaving 17 bases between them. Germline V gives CDR1 LGHNA, CDR2 YNFKEQ. This clone was picked up a small number of times. TCRdb's copy holds only in-frame clones and misses some; the assay was immunoSEQ multiplex PCR. The sample lists about 98,000 clones, approximately 80% occurring once. The receptor was isolated from a man between 65 and 85 years old with active or convalescent COVID-19. The sequenced sample consisted of peripheral blood. The V gene is TRBV4-2, the J gene TRBJ1-4; D gene uncertain. CDR3 DNA: TGTGCCAGCAGCCAAGGAATGGGAGGGAGCAGCGAAAAACTGTTTTTT. It is translated as CASSQGMGGSSEKLFF.